This T cell receptor (beta chain) comes out of a study of cytomegalovirus exposure and HLA in healthy donors. Study outcomes and limitations: Most sequenced TCRs were rare (though some public TCRs occurred in many donors). A later analysis reported that several of the most significant clusters appeared to be linked to common viral pathogens, among them Epstein-Barr virus.

Healthy individuals who donated bone marrow served as the donors. Trimming took 6 bases from V and 2 from J, leaving 16 bases between them. The CDR3 loop spans 15 amino acids. Germline values: CDR1 GTSNPN, CDR2 SVGIG (reference sequence). As to this clone: No antigen is known for it.

In the PCR, 60 Vbeta and 13 Jbeta primers were used. This table comes from immunoSEQ multiplex PCR, and its TCRdb copy is limited to in-frame clones, with some not included. The sample includes approximately 150,000 clones, 75% to 85% seen only once; the top ten take over 10%. Sequences were obtained from PBMCs. The chain combines TRBV30 with TRBJ2-2, with a weak D call TRBD1 (9 bases). The sequence was obtained from a woman aged 45-59 years in good health and CMV-seropositive. The DNA of the CDR3 is TGTGCCTGTAGCGGGACAGGGTTTAACACCGGGGAGCTGTTTTTT. This encodes CACSGTGFNTGELFF.